Below, 3 T cell receptor beta chains from the same sample are listed, as sequenced in a study of PD-L1 blockade in urothelial cancer. Time point noted: pretreatment peripheral blood. The protocol was immunoSEQ multiplex PCR, while the TCRdb copy is restricted to in-frame clones and leaves out a portion. The table includes around 70,000 clones, around 84% detected once. This specimen consisted of PBMCs, obtained around atezolizumab (anti-PD-L1) treatment. These receptors all come from a woman between 70 and 85 years old with urothelial cancer.

The rearrangement links TRBV2 to TRBJ2-2; possible D gene TRBD2, 5 bases. CDR3 length equals 13 residues. Germline CDR1 is SNHLY and CDR2 is FYNNEI. Trimming shortened V by 3 bases and J by 6 bases, and 8 bases separated the two germline ends. The CDR3 DNA reads as TGTGCCAGCAGTGATAGACTACCCGGGGAGCTGTTTTTT. Translating it yields CASSDRLPGELFF.

This clone was seen once. This chain joins TRBV5-1 and TRBJ2-3; D perhaps matches TRBD1 (5 bases). Germline V lookup: CDR1 SGHRS, CDR2 YFSETQ. V lost 4 bases and J lost 4, with 22 bases in between. The CDR3 is 17 residues long. CDR3 loop: CASSLDRTPGFSDTQYF. The CDR3 DNA reads TGCGCCAGCAGCCTTGACAGAACCCCTGGGTTCTCAGATACGCAGTATTTT.

J is TRBJ1-1 and V is TRBV10-2, with D possibly TRBD1 on 5 matching bases. Per the germline V gene, CDR1 is WSHSY and CDR2 is SAAADI. The CDR3 consists of 13 residues. Trimming cost V 6 bases and J 1 base, with 9 bases left between them. In DNA, the CDR3 is TGCGCCAGCAGCGGACAATCGAACACTGAAGCTTTCTTT. Encoded protein: CASSGQSNTEAFF.